This TCR beta chain was obtained from a study of early T cells in non-severe SARS-CoV-2 infection. Germline V gene data show CDR1 as SGHRS and CDR2 as YFSETQ. This CDR3 contains 14 residues. V lost 9 bases, J lost 6 bases, and 9 bases stayed unmatched. TCRdb passed the 5' RACE reads through MiXCR, listing each CDR3 protein once. Of 15,000 to 20,000 distinct CDR3 sequences listed, approximately 5.4% are singletons. This clonotype has at least ten counts. Sample: whole blood, taken at baseline. The gene calls are TRBV5-1 and TRBJ1-4, with TRBD1 identical over 9 bases. The TCR comes from an adult who was a healthcare worker with PCR-confirmed SARS-CoV-2 infection or an uninfected control (not recorded which). CDR3 loop: CATAPTGGYEKLFF. The CDR3 DNA is TGCGCCACAGCGCCGACAGGGGGATATGAAAAACTGTTTTTT.